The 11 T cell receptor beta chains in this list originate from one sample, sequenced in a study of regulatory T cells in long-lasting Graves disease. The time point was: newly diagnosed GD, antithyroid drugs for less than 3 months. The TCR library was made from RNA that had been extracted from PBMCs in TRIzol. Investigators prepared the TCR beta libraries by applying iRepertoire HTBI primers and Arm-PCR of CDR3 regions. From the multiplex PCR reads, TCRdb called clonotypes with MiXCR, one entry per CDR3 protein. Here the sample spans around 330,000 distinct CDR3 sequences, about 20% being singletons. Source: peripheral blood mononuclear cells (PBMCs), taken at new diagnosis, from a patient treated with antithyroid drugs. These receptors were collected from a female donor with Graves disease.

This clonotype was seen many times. CDR3 residues: CASSSYPTGVTYEQYF. As DNA, the CDR3 is TGTGCCAGCAGTAGCTACCCGACAGGGGTTACCTACGAGCAGTACTTC. V gene TRBV12-3 or TRBV12-4 combines with J gene TRBJ2-7; TRBD1 matches 8 bases. V shed 5 bases, J shed 2 bases, and the junction held 11 bases outside the gene matches. The CDR3 is made up of 16 amino acids.

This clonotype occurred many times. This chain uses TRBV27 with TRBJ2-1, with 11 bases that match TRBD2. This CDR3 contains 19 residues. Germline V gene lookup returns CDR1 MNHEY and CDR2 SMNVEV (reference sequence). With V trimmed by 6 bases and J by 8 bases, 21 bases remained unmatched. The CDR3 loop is CASSHHREELAGGGDEQFF. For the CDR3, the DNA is TGTGCCAGCAGCCATCATAGGGAAGAGCTAGCGGGAGGCGGGGATGAGCAGTTCTTC.

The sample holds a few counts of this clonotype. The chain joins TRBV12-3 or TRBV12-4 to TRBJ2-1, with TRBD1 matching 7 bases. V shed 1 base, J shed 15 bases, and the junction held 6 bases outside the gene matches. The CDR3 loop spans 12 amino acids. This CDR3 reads CASSLGQGGRFF. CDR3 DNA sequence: TGTGCCAGCAGTTTAGGACAGGGCGGTAGGTTCTTC.

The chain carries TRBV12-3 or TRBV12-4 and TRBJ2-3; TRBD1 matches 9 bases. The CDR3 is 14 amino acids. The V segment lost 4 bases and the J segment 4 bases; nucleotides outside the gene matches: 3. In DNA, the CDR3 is TGTGCCAGCAGTTCACAGGGGGCCTCAGATACGCAGTATTTT. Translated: CASSSQGASDTQYF.

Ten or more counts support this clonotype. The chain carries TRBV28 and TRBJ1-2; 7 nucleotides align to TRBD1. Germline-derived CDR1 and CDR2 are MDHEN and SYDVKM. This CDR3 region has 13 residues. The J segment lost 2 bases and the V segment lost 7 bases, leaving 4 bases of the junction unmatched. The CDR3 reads CASIGGQNYGYTF. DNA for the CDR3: TGTGCCAGCATTGGGGGACAGAACTATGGCTACACCTTC.

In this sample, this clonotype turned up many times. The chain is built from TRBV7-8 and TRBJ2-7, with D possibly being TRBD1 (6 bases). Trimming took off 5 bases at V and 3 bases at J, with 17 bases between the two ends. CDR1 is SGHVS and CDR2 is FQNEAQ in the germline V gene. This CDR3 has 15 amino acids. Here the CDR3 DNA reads TGTGCCAGCAGCCCTCCCTCGGGACAAGGCTACGAGCAGTACTTC. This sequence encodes CASSPPSGQGYEQYF.

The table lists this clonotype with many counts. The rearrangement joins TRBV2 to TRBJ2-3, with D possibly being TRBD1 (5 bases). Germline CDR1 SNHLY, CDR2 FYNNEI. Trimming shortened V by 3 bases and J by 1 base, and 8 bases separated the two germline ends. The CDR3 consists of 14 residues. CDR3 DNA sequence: TGTGCCAGCAGTGACGGCAGGGGCACAGATACGCAGTATTTT. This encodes CASSDGRGTDTQYF.

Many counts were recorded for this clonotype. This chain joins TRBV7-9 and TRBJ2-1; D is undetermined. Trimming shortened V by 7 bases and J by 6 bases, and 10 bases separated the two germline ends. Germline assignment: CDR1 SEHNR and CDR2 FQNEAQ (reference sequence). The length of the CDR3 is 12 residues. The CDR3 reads CASTLLGNEQFF. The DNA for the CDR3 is TGTGCCAGCACGCTTTTGGGCAATGAGCAGTTCTTC.

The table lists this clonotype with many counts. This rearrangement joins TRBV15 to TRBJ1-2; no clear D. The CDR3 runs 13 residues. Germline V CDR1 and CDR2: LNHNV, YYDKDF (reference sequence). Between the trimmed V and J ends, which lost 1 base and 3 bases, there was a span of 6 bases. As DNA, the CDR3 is TGTGCCACCAGCAGAGTCCAGCACTATGGCTACACCTTC. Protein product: CATSRVQHYGYTF.

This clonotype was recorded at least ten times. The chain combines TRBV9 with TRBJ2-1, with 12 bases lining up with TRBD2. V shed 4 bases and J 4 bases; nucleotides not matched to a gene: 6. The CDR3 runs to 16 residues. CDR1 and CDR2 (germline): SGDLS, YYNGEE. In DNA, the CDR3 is TGTGCCAGCAGCTCCTGGACTAGCGGGATTTACAATGAGCAGTTCTTC. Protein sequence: CASSSWTSGIYNEQFF.

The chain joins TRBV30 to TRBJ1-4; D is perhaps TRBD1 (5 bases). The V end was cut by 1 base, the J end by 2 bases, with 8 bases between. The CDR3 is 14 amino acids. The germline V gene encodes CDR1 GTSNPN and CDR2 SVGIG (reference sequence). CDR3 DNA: TGTGCCTGGAGTGACAGGAACACTAATGAAAAACTGTTTTTT. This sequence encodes CAWSDRNTNEKLFF.